This T cell receptor beta chain originates from a study of blood T cell repertoires in COVID-19. The germline V gene has CDR1 MNHEY and CDR2 SMNVEV (reference sequence). This CDR3 spans 15 amino acids. Trimming stripped 5 bases from V and 0 bases from J, with 11 bases between. TCRdb keeps only in-frame clones here, not all; method: immunoSEQ multiplex PCR. Of fewer than 150,000 clones in the sample, about nine tenths were seen once. The gene calls are TRBV27 and TRBJ1-3; no firm D call. This TCR was recovered from a woman between 45 and 60 years old with acute or convalescent COVID-19. The sequenced sample consisted of peripheral blood. The CDR3 DNA reads TGTGCCAGCAGTATTGGACTGAACTCTGGAAACACCATATATTTT. It is translated as CASSIGLNSGNTIYF.